Reported below is one T cell receptor (beta chain). The sample belongs to a study of T cell changes during pregnancy in multiple sclerosis. The data were produced by immunoSEQ multiplex PCR, yet TCRdb's version contains in-frame clones alone and is incomplete. The data contain roughly 99,000 clones, around 92% of them singletons. Per germline, CDR1 GTSNPN and CDR2 SVGIG (reference sequence). Trimming took 7 bases from V and 0 from J; bases not matched to a gene: 12. CDR3 length: 16 residues. The chain joins TRBV30 to TRBJ1-3; 7 bases map to TRBD1. This clonotype originated in a female donor in good health, enrolled as a control in a pregnancy study. The specimen was peripheral blood, collected in the third trimester of pregnancy. CDR3 coding DNA: TGTGCCTCGAAGGGCCGCAGGGGGAGCTCTGGAAACACCATATATTTT. Translated, it gives CASKGRRGSSGNTIYF.